The 12 T cell receptor beta chains in this list originate from one sample, sequenced in a study of blood T cell repertoires in COVID-19. The method was immunoSEQ multiplex PCR; TCRdb's version includes in-frame clones alone and lacks a portion of them. The sample lists about 220,000 clones, roughly 87% occurring once. Sequenced: PBMCs or T cells enriched from blood (not recorded which). These receptors all come from a woman aged 30 to 39 with acute COVID-19.

This clone appeared once. The genes are TRBV10-3 and TRBJ1-2; 7 bases agree with TRBD1. The CDR3 is made up of 14 amino acids. V shed 7 bases, J shed 6 bases, and the junction held 11 bases outside the gene matches. Germline V gene sequence: CDR1 ENHRY, CDR2 SYGVKD. The CDR3 loop reads CAIMDRRKVHGYTF. CDR3 sequence (DNA): TGTGCCATCATGGACAGGCGAAAAGTGCATGGCTACACCTTC.

The chain is built from TRBV5-5 and TRBJ2-3; 9 bases map to TRBD1. This CDR3 comprises 15 residues. The J segment lost 4 bases and the V segment lost 4 bases, leaving 7 bases of the junction unmatched. Germline V gene sequence: CDR1 SGHKS, CDR2 YYEKEE (reference sequence). CDR3 protein: CASSPRTGAPDTQYF. DNA for the CDR3: TGTGCCAGCAGCCCTCGGACAGGGGCTCCAGATACGCAGTATTTT. Looking up the rest from reference TRBV5-5 and TRBJ2-3 gives the full variable domain: DAGVTQSPTHLIKTRGQQVTLRCSPISGHKSVSWYQQVLGQGPQFIFQYYEKEERGRGNFPDRFSARQFPNYSSELNVNALLLGDSALYLCASSPRTGAPDTQYFGPGTRLTVL.

The chain combines TRBV6-5 with TRBJ2-3; D is perhaps TRBD2 (5 bases). Trimming removed 8 bases at V and 1 base at J, with 13 bases between. This CDR3 has 14 residues. Germline V gives CDR1 MNHEY, CDR2 SVGAGI. The CDR3 is CASPRREGTDTQYF. The CDR3 DNA sequence: TGTGCCAGCCCAAGACGGGAAGGCACAGATACGCAGTATTTT.

This chain connects TRBV9 to TRBJ1-1; 8 bases fit TRBD1. J was trimmed by 2 bases and V by 3 bases; bases with no gene match: 12. In germline, CDR1 is SGDLS, CDR2 YYNGEE. The CDR3 is 17 amino acids. The CDR3 DNA reads as TGTGCCAGCAGCGGCCTGGGACAGGAGATAATTAACACTGAAGCTTTCTTT. The encoded protein is CASSGLGQEIINTEAFF.

The chain has TRBV7-2 and TRBJ2-3, with D maybe TRBD2 (6 bases). The CDR3 has 15 residues. Germline V gene data show CDR1 as SGHTA and CDR2 as FQGNSA. The V end lost 1 base, the J end lost 6 bases, and 14 bases lay between the germline ends. DNA for the CDR3: TGTGCCAGCAGCTTAGATGGCAGGGCGGGGGATACGCAGTATTTT. Protein sequence: CASSLDGRAGDTQYF.

J is TRBJ1-2 and V is TRBV3-1 (or the pseudogene TRBV3-2); D uncertain. Between the trimmed V and J ends, which lost 1 base and 4 bases, there was a span of 13 bases. The germline V gene has CDR1 LGHDT and CDR2 YNNKEL (reference sequence). CDR3 size: 15 residues. DNA of the CDR3: TGTGCCAGCAGCCAAGGGGCGATTGGCAGCTATGGCTACACCTTC. This encodes CASSQGAIGSYGYTF.

The sample holds a few counts of this clone. The chain uses TRBV5-1 and TRBJ1-1, with 10 bases aligning to TRBD1. CDR1 SGHRS and CDR2 YFSETQ come from the germline V gene. This CDR3 region has 20 residues. V shed 2 bases, J shed 0 bases, and the junction held 16 bases outside the gene matches. The CDR3 protein is CASSFYQGQGTRTLNTEAFF. The CDR3 DNA reads as TGCGCCAGCAGCTTTTATCAGGGACAGGGGACAAGGACCTTGAACACTGAAGCTTTCTTT. The whole variable domain, remainder taken from reference TRBV5-1 and TRBJ1-1, is KAGVTQTPRYLIKTRGQQVTLSCSPISGHRSVSWYQQTPGQGLQFLFEYFSETQRNKGNFPGRFSGRQFSNSRSEMNVSTLELGDSALYLCASSFYQGQGTRTLNTEAFFGQGTRLTVV.

This clone was picked up one time. The J gene is TRBJ2-7, the V gene TRBV9; D is perhaps TRBD2 (5 bases). CDR3 length: 14 amino acids. V lost 3 bases to trimming and J lost 0 bases, with 10 bases between them. Germline V gives CDR1 SGDLS, CDR2 YYNGEE. The CDR3, as DNA: TGTGCCAGCAGCGCCAGTAGCGCCTCCTACGAGCAGTACTTC. Translated: CASSASSASYEQYF.

This clone was detected only a few times. The chain employs TRBV6-1 and TRBJ1-6; D might be TRBD1 (5 bases). The CDR3 totals 15 residues. V shed 1 base and J shed 14 bases, with 18 bases lying between them. The V gene's germline CDR1 is MNHNS and CDR2 SASEGT. The CDR3 DNA is TGTGCCAGCAGTGAAGGGGGCAGTCCCCAGTTAGCCCTCCACTTT. Its protein is CASSEGGSPQLALHF.

This clone was observed once. The chain links TRBV30 to TRBJ2-6; perhaps TRBD1 as D (6 bases). V was clipped by 4 bases and J by 2 bases, with 6 bases between them. Germline CDR1 and CDR2: GTSNPN and SVGIG (reference sequence). The CDR3 has 13 amino acids. CDR3 in DNA: TGTGCCTGGACAGGGGCTGGGGCCAACGTCCTGACTTTC. It codes for CAWTGAGANVLTF.

The chain recombines TRBV27 with TRBJ2-6, with 8 bases aligning to TRBD1. The CDR3 is made up of 15 amino acids. Germline values: CDR1 MNHEY, CDR2 SMNVEV (reference sequence). Trimming cost V 0 bases and J 9 bases; bases outside gene matches: 4. CDR3 DNA: TGTGCCAGCAGTTTATCGACAGGGGTCGGCAACGTCCTGACTTTC. This sequence encodes CASSLSTGVGNVLTF.

V usage is TRBV19 and J usage is TRBJ1-5; no definite D call. There are 14 residues in the CDR3. In germline, CDR1 is LNHDA, CDR2 SQIVND (reference sequence). V lost 7 bases and J lost 4, with 14 bases in between. DNA of the CDR3: TGTGCCAGTATCCGCCGGGAGGGAAATCAGCCCCAGCATTTT. Its translation: CASIRREGNQPQHF.